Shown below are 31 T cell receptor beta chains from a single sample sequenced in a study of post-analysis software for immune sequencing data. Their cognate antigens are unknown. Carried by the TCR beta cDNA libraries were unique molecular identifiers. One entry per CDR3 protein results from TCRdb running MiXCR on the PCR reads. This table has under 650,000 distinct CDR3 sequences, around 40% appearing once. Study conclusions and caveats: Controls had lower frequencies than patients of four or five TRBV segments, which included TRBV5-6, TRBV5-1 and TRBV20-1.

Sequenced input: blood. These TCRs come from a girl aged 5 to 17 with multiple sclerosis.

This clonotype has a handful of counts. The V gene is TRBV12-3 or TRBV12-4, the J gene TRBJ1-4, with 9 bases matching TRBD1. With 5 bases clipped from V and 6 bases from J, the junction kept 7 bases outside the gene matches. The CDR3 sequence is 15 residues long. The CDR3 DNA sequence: TGTGCCAGCAGTAACCGACAGGGGGAGTATGAAAAACTGTTTTTT. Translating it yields CASSNRQGEYEKLFF.

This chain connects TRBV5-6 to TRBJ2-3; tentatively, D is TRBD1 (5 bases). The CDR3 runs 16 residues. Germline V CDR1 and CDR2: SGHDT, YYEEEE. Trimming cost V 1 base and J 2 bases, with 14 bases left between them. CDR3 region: CASSLWAGKVTDTQYF. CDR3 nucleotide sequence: TGTGCCAGCAGCTTGTGGGCAGGGAAGGTCACAGATACGCAGTATTTT. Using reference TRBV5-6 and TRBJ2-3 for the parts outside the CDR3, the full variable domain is DAGVTQSPTHLIKTRGQQVTLRCSPKSGHDTVSWYQQALGQGPQFIFQYYEEEERQRGNFPDRFSGHQFPNYSSELNVNALLLGDSALYLCASSLWAGKVTDTQYFGPGTRLTVL.

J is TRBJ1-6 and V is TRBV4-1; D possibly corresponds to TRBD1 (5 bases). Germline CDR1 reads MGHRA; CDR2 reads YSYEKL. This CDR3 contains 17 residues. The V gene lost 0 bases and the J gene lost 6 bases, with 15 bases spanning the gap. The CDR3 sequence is CASSQDRGWTVNSPLHF. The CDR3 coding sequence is TGCGCCAGCAGCCAAGATCGGGGGTGGACGGTTAATTCACCCCTCCACTTT.

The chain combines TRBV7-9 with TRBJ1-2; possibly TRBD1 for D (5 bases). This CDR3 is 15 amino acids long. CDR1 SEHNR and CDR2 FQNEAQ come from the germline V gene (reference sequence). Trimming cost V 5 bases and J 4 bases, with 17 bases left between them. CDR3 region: CASSPRDGGFYGYTF. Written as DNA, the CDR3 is TGTGCCAGCAGCCCCCGGGACGGTGGATTCTATGGCTACACCTTC. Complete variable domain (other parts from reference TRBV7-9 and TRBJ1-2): DTGVSQNPRHKITKRGQNVTFRCDPISEHNRLYWYRQTLGQGPEFLTYFQNEAQLEKSRLLSDRFSAERPKGSFSTLEIQRTEQGDSAMYLCASSPRDGGFYGYTFGSGTRLTVV.

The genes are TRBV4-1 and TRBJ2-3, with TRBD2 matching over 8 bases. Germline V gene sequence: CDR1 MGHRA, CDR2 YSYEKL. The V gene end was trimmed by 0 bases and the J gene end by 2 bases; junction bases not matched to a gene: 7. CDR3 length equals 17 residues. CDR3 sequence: CASSQDLLADYTDTQYF. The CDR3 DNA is TGCGCCAGCAGCCAAGATTTACTAGCGGACTACACAGATACGCAGTATTTT.

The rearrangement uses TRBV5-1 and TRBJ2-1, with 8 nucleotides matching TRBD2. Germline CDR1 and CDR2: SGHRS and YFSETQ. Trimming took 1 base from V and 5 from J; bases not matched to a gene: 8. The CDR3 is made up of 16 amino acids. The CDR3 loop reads CASSLRSAGGHNEQFF. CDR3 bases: TGCGCCAGCAGCTTGCGGTCGGCGGGGGGCCACAATGAGCAGTTCTTC. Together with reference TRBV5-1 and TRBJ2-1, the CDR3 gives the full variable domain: KAGVTQTPRYLIKTRGQQVTLSCSPISGHRSVSWYQQTPGQGLQFLFEYFSETQRNKGNFPGRFSGRQFSNSRSEMNVSTLELGDSALYLCASSLRSAGGHNEQFFGPGTRLTVL.

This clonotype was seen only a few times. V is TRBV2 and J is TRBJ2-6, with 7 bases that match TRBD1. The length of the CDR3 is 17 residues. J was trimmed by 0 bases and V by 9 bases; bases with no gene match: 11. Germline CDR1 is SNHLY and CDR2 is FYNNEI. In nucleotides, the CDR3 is TGTGCCAGTAGGCAGGGGGTGACCGCCTCTGGGGCCAACGTCCTGACTTTC. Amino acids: CASRQGVTASGANVLTF. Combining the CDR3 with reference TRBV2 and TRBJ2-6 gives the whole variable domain EPEVTQTPSHQVTQMGQEVILRCVPISNHLYFYWYRQILGQKVEFLVSFYNNEISEKSEIFDDQFSVERPDGSNFTLKIRSTKLEDSAMYFCASRQGVTASGANVLTFGAGSRLTVL.

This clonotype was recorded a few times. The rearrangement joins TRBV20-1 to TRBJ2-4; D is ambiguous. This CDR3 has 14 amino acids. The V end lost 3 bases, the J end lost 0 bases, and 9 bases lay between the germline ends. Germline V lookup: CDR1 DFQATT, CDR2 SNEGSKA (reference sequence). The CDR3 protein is CSASETVAKNIQYF. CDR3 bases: TGCAGTGCTAGCGAGACTGTAGCCAAAAACATTCAGTACTTC.

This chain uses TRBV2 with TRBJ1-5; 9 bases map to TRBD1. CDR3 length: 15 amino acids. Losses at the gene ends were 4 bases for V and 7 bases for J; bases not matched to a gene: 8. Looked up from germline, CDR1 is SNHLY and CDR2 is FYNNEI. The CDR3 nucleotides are TGTGCCAGCAGTGTCGGGACAGGGAATAGACAGCCCCAGCATTTT. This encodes CASSVGTGNRQPQHF.

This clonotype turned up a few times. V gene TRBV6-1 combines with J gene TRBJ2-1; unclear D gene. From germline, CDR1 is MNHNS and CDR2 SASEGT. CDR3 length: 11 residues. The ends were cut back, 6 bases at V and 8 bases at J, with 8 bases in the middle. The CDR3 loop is CASRSLYEQFF. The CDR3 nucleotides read TGTGCCAGCAGATCGCTCTATGAGCAGTTCTTC.

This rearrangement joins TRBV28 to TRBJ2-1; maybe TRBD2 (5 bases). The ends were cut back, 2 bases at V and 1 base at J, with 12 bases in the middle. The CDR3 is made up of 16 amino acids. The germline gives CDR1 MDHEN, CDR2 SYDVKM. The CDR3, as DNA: TGTGCCAGCAGTTTAAGGCGAAGCGGATCCTACAATGAGCAGTTCTTC. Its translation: CASSLRRSGSYNEQFF.

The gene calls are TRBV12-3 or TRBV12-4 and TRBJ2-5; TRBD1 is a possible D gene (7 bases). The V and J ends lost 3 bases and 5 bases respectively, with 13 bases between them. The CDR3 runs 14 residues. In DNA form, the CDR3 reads TGTGCCAGCAGTTTCAGGGGGGCCATTGAGACCCAGTACTTC. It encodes CASSFRGAIETQYF.

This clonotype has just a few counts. CDR3 coding DNA: TGTGCCAGCAGCTCCTTGACAGGGAGGATAAACGAGCAGTACTTC. The encoded protein is CASSSLTGRINEQYF. This chain links TRBV7-6 with TRBJ2-7; a possible D gene is TRBD1 (7 bases). CDR1 and CDR2 (germline): SGHVS, FNYEAQ. This CDR3 is built from 15 residues. With 4 bases removed from V and 5 bases from J, the gap between germline ends came to 18 bases.

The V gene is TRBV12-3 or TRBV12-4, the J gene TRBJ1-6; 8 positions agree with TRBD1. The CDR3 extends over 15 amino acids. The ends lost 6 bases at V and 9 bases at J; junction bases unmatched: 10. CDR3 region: CASSQDRVTISPLHF. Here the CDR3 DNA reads TGTGCCAGCAGCCAGGACAGGGTGACAATTTCACCCCTCCACTTT.

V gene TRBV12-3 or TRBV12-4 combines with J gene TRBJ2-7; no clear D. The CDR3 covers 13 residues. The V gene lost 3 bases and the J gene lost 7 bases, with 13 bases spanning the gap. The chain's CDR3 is CASSFVTPGEQYF. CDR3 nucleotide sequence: TGTGCCAGCAGTTTTGTGACTCCCGGGGAGCAGTACTTC.

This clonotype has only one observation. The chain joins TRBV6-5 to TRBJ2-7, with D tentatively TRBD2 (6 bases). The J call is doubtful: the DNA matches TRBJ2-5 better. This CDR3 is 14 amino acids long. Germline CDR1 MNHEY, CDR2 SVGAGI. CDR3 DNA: TGTGCCAGCAGTTACGCGGGACTCCGTGAGACCCAGTACTTC. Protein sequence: CASSYAGLRETQYF.

This chain's CDR3 is CASSLVQGANYGYTF. The CDR3 DNA follows: TGTGCCAGCAGCTTAGTCCAGGGGGCGAACTATGGCTACACCTTC. This chain uses TRBV7-8 with TRBJ1-2, with 8 bases aligning to TRBD1. From germline, CDR1 is SGHVS and CDR2 FQNEAQ. The CDR3 consists of 15 residues. The ends lost 1 base at V and 2 bases at J; junction bases unmatched: 3.

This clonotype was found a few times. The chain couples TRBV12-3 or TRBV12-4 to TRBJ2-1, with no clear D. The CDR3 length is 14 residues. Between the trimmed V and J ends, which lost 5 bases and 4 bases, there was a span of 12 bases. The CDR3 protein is CASSPVRFYNEQFF. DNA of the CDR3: TGTGCCAGCAGTCCTGTGAGATTTTACAATGAGCAGTTCTTC.

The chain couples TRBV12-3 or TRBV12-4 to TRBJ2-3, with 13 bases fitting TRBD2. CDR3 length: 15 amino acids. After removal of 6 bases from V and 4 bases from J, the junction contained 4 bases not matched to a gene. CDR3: CASRPGLAGSDTQYF. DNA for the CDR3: TGTGCCAGCAGACCGGGACTAGCGGGATCAGATACGCAGTATTTT.

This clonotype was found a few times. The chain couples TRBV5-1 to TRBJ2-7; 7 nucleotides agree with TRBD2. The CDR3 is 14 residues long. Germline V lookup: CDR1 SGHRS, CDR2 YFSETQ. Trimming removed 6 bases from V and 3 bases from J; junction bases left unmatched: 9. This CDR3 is CASTTEGGNYEQYF. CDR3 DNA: TGCGCCAGCACCACGGAGGGAGGGAACTACGAGCAGTACTTC.

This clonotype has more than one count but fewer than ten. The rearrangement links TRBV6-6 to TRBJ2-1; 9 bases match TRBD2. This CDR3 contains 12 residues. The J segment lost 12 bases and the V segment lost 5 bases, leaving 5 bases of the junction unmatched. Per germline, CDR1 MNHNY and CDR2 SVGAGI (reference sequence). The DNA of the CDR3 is TGTGCCAGCAGTACGACTAGCGGTGGGCAGTTCTTC. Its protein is CASSTTSGGQFF.

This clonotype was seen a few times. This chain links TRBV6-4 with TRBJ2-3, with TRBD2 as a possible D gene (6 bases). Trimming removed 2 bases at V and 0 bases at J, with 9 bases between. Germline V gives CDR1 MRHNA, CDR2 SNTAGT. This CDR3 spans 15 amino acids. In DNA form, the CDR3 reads TGTGCCAGCAGTGACCAGAGCGGGAGCACAGATACGCAGTATTTT. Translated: CASSDQSGSTDTQYF.

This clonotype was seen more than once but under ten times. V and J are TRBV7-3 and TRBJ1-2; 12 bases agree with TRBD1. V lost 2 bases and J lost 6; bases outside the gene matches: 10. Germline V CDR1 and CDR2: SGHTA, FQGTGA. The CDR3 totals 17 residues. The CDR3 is CASSLYPGTGGIDGYTF. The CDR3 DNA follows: TGTGCCAGCAGCTTATACCCCGGGACAGGGGGCATCGATGGCTACACCTTC.

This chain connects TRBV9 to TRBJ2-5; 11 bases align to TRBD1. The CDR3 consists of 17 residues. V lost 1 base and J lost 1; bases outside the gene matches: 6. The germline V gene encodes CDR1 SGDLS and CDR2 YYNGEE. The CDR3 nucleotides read TGTGCCAGCAGCGTATCGGGGGGACAGGGGGGCCAAGAGACCCAGTACTTC. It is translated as CASSVSGGQGGQETQYF.

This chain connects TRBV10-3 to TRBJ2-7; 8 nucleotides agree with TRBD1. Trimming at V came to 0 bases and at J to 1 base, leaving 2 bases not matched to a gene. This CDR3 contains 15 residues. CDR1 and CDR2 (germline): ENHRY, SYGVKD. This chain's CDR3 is CAISESRQGSYEQYF. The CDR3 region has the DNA TGTGCCATCAGTGAGTCGAGACAGGGGTCCTACGAGCAGTACTTC.

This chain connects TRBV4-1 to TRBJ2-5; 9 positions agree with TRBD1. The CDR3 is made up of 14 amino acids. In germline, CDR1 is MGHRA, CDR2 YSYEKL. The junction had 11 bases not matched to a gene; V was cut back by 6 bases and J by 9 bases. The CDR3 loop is CASRQTGGVLPQYF. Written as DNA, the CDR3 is TGCGCCAGCAGACAAACAGGGGGCGTATTACCCCAGTACTTC.

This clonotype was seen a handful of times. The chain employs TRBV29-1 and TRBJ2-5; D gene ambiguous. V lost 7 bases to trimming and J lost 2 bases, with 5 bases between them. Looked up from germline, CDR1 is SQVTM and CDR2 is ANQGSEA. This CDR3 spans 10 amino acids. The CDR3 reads CSGNQETQYF. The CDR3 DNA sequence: TGCAGCGGGAATCAAGAGACCCAGTACTTC.

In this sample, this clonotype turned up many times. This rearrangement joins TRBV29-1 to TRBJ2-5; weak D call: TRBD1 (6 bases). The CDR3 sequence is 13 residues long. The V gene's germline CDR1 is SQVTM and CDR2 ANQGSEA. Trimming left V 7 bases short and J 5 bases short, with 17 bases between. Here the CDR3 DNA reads TGCAGCGGCGGGTTTCCTAGGGGGGAGACCCAGTACTTC. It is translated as CSGGFPRGETQYF.

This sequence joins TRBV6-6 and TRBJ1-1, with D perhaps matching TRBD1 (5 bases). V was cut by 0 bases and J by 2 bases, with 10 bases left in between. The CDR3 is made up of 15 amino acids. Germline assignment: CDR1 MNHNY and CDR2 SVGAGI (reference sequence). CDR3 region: CASSYSRGPNTEAFF. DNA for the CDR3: TGTGCCAGCAGTTACTCGAGGGGTCCAAACACTGAAGCTTTCTTT.

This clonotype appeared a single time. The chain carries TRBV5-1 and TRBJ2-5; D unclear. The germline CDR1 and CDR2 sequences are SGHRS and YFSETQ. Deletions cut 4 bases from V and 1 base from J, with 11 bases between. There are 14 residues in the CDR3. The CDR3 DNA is TGCGCCAGCAGCGCGGACGGAGTCCAAGAGACCCAGTACTTC. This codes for CASSADGVQETQYF.

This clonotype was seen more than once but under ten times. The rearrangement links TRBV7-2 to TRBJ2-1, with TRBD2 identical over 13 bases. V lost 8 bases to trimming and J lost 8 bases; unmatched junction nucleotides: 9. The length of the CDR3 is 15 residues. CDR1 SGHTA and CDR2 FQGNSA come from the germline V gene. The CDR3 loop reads CASGDRTSGGYEQFF. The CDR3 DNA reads TGTGCCAGCGGAGACCGGACTAGCGGGGGCTATGAGCAGTTCTTC.